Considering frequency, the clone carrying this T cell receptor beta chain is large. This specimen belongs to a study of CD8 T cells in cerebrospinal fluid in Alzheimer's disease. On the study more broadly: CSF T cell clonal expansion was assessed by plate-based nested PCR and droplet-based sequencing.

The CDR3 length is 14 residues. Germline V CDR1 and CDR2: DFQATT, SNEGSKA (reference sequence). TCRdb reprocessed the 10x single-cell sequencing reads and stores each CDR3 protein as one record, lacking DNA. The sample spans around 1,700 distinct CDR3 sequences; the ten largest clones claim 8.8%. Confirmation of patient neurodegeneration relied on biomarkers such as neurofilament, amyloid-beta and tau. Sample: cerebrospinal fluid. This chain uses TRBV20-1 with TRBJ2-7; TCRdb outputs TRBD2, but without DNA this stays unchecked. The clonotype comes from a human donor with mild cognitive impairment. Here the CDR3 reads CSAREREMDREQYF.